The following is a T cell receptor beta chain sequence with its context. The record originates from a study of technical replicates of blood from four donors. The CDR3 has 16 amino acids. V lost 8 bases, J lost 2 bases, and 10 bases stayed unmatched. Germline V gene lookup returns CDR1 ENHRY and CDR2 SYGVKD. Sequencing was performed with immunoSEQ multiplex PCR; in TCRdb, only in-frame clones are kept and a portion is missing. The repertoire includes around 62,000 clones, about 98% of them detected once, and roughly 0.16% sits in the top ten. Sequencing was performed on T cells isolated from PBMCs. V and J are TRBV10-3 and TRBJ1-5, with 9 bases matching TRBD1. This clonotype was sampled from a human donor in good health. Written as DNA, the CDR3 is TGTGCCATCGGACAGGGGATCGAGAGTGGCAATCAGCCCCAGCATTTT. Protein product: CAIGQGIESGNQPQHF.